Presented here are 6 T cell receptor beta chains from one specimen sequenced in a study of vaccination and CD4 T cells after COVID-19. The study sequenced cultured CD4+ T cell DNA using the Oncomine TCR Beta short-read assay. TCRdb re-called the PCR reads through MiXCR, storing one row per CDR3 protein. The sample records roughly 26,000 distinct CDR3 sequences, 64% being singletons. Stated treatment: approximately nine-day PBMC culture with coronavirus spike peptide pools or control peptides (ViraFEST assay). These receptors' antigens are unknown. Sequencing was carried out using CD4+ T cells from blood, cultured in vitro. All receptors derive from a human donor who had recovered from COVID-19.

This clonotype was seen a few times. CDR3 protein: CASSYSDRVGSPLHF. The DNA for the CDR3 is TGTGCCAGCAGTTACTCAGACAGGGTCGGGTCACCCCTCCACTTT. The chain employs TRBV6-5 and TRBJ1-6; 7 bases are shared with TRBD1. The CDR3 contains 15 residues. CDR1 MNHEY and CDR2 SVGAGI come from the germline V gene. The V segment lost 0 bases and the J segment 10 bases; nucleotides outside the gene matches: 6.

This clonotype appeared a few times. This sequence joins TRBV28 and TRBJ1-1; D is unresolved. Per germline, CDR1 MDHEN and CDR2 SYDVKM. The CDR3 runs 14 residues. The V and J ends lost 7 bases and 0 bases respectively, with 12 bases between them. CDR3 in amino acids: CASIEAGVNTEAFF. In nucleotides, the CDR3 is TGTGCCAGCATCGAGGCTGGGGTGAACACTGAAGCTTTCTTT.

CDR3 in amino acids: CSVQDTLMEPQHF. The CDR3 coding sequence is TGCAGCGTCCAGGACACCCTTATGGAGCCCCAGCATTTT. The chain joins TRBV29-1 to TRBJ1-5; D perhaps matches TRBD1 (5 bases). The germline V gene has CDR1 SQVTM and CDR2 ANQGSEA. The CDR3 covers 13 residues. V lost 6 bases, J lost 8 bases, and 17 bases lay in between.

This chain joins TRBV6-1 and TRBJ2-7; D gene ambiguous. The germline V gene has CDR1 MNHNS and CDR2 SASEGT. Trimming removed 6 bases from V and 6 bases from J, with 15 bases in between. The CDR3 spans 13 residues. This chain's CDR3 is CASRAAILPEQYF. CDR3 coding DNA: TGTGCCAGCAGGGCGGCGATCCTTCCCGAGCAGTACTTC.

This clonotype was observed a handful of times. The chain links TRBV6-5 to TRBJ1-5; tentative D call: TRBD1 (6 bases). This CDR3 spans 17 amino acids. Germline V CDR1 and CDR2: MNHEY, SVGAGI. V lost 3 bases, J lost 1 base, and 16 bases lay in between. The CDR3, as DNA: TGTGCCAGCAGTTATGTGTCCCAGGGGATCAGCAATCAGCCCCAGCATTTT. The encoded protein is CASSYVSQGISNQPQHF.

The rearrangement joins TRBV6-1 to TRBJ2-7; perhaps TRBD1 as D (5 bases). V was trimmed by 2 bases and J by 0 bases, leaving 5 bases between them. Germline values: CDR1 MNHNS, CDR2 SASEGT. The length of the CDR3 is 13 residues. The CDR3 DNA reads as TGTGCCAGCAGTGAACAGGGCTCCTACGAGCAGTACTTC. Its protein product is CASSEQGSYEQYF.